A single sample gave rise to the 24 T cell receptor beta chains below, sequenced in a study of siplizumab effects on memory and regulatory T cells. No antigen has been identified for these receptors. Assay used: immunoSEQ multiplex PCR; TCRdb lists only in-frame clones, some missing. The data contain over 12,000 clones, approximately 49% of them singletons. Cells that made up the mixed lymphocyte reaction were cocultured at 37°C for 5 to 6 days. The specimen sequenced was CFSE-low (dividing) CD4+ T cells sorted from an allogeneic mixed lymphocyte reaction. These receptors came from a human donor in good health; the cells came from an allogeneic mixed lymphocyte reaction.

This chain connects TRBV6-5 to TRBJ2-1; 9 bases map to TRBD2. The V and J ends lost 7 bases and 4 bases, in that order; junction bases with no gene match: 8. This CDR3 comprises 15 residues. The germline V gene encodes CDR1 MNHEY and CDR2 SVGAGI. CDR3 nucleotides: TGTGCCAGCAACAGAGCGGGGGGCCAGTACAATGAGCAGTTCTTC. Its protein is CASNRAGGQYNEQFF.

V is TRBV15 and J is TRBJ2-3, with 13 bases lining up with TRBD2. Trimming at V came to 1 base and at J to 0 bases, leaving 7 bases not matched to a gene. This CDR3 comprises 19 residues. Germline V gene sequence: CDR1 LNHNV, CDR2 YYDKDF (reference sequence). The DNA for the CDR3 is TGTGCCACCAGCAGAGGTTTGACTAGCGGGAGGCTGAGCACAGATACGCAGTATTTT. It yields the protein CATSRGLTSGRLSTDTQYF.

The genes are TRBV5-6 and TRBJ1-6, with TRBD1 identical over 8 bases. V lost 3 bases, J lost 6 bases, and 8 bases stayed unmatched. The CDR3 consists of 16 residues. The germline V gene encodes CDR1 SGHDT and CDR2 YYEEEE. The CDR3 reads CASSWGTGGGNSPLHF. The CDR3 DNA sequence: TGTGCCAGCAGCTGGGGGACAGGCGGAGGTAATTCACCCCTCCACTTT.

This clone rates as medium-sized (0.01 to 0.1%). The CDR3 spells CASSESGGYTQYF. The CDR3 DNA reads as TGCGCCAGCAGTGAGTCGGGGGGATATACGCAGTATTTT. The rearrangement joins TRBV10-1 to TRBJ2-3; TRBD2 is a possible D gene (6 bases). Trimming removed 0 bases at V and 7 bases at J, with 8 bases between. The CDR3 runs to 13 residues. Germline V gives CDR1 WNHNN, CDR2 SYGVQD (reference sequence).

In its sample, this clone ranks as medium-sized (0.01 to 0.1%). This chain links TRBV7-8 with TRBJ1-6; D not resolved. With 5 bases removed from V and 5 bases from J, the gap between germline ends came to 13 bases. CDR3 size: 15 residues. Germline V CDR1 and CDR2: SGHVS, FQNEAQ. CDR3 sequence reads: CASSRVRTDNSPLHF. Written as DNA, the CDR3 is TGTGCCAGCAGCCGCGTTAGGACCGATAATTCACCCCTCCACTTT.

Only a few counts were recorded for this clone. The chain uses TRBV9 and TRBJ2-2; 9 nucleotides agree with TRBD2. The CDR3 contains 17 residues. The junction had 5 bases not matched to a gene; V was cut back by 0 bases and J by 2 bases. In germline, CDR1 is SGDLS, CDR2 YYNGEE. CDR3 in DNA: TGTGCCAGCAGCGTAGGATCTAGCGGGATCAACACCGGGGAGCTGTTTTTT. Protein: CASSVGSSGINTGELFF.

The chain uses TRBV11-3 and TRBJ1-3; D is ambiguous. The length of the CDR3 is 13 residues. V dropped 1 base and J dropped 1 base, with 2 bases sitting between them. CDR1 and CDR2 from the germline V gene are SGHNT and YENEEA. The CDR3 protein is CASSLGSGNTIYF. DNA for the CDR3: TGTGCCAGCAGCTTAGGATCTGGAAACACCATATATTTT.

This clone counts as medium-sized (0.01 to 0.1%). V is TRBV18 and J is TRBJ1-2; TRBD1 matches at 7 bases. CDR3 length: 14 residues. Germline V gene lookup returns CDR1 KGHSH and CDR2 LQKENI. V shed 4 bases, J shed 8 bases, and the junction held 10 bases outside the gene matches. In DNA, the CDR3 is TGTGCCAGCTCACAAGGACAGGACTACTTGGGCTACACCTTC. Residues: CASSQGQDYLGYTF.

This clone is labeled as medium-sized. CDR3 in amino acids: CASLRPGHYYGYTF. The CDR3 DNA reads as TGTGCCAGTCTGAGGCCGGGACATTACTATGGCTACACCTTC. The chain uses TRBV19 and TRBJ1-2; D may be TRBD1 (6 bases). Germline V CDR1 and CDR2: LNHDA, SQIVND (reference sequence). V was clipped by 8 bases and J by 3 bases, with 16 bases between them. The CDR3 is 14 amino acids.

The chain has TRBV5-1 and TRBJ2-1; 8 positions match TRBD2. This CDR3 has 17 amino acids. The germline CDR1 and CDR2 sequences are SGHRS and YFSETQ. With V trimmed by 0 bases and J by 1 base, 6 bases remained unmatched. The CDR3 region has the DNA TGCGCCAGCAGCTTGGCCGTGAGCGGGGGATCCTACAATGAGCAGTTCTTC. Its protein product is CASSLAVSGGSYNEQFF. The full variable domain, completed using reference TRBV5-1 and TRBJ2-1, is KAGVTQTPRYLIKTRGQQVTLSCSPISGHRSVSWYQQTPGQGLQFLFEYFSETQRNKGNFPGRFSGRQFSNSRSEMNVSTLELGDSALYLCASSLAVSGGSYNEQFFGPGTRLTVL.

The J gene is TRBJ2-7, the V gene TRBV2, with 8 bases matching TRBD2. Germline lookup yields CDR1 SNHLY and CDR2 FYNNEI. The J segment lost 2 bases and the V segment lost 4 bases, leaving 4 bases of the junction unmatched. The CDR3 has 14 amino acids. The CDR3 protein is CASSAGRGTYEQYF. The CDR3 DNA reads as TGTGCCAGCAGTGCCGGGAGGGGGACCTACGAGCAGTACTTC.

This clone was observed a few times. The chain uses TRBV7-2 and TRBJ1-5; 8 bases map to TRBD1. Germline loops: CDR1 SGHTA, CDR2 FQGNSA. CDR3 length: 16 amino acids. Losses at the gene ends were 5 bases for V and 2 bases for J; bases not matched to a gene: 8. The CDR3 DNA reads TGTGCCAGCAGCCAACGGACAGGGATAGGCAATCAGCCCCAGCATTTT. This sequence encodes CASSQRTGIGNQPQHF.

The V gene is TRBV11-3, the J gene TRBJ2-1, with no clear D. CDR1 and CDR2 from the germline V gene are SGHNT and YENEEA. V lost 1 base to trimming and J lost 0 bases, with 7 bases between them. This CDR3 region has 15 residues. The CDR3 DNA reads TGTGCCAGCAGCTTAGCCCGGAGCTCCTACAATGAGCAGTTCTTC. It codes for CASSLARSSYNEQFF.

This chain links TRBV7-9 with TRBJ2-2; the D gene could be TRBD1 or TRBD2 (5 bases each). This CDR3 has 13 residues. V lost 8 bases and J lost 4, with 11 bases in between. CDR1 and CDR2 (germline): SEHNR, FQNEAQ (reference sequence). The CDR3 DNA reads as TGTGCCAGCCGGGGCGAAGGCACCGGGGAGCTGTTTTTT. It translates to CASRGEGTGELFF.

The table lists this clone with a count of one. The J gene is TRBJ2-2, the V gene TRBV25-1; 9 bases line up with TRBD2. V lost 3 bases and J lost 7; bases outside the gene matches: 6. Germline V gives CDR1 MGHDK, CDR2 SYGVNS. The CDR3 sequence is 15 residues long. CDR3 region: CASSDAGGPSGELFF. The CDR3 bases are TGTGCCAGCAGTGATGCGGGAGGGCCTAGCGGGGAGCTGTTTTTT.

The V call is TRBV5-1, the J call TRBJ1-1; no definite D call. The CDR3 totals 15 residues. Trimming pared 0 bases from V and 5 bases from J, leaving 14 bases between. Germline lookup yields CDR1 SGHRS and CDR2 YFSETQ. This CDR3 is CASSLEPAGGTEAFF. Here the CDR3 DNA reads TGCGCCAGCAGCTTGGAGCCGGCGGGAGGGACTGAAGCTTTCTTT.

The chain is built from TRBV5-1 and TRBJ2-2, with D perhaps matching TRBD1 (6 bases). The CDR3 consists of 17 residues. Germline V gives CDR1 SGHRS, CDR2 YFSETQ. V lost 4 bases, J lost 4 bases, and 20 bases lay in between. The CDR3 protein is CASSPGRGGGATGELFF. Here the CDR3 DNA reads TGCGCCAGCAGCCCCGGACGGGGTGGGGGCGCCACCGGGGAGCTGTTTTTT.

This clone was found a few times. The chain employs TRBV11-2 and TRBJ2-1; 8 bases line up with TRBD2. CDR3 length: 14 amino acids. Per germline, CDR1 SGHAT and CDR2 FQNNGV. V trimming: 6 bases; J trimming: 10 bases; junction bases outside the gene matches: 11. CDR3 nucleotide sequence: TGTGCCAGCAGGCAAACCGGGACTAGAGAAGAGCAGTTCTTC. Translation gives CASRQTGTREEQFF. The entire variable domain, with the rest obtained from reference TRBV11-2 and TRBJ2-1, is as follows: EAGVAQSPRYKIIEKRQSVAFWCNPISGHATLYWYQQILGQGPKLLIQFQNNGVVDDSQLPKDRFSAERLKGVDSTLKIQPAKLEDSAVYLCASRQTGTREEQFFGPGTRLTVL.

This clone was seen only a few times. In nucleotides, the CDR3 is TGCAGCGTTGAAATAGGGCAGGGAGGCCAGCCCCAGCATTTT. Translating gives CSVEIGQGGQPQHF. The V call is TRBV29-1, the J call TRBJ1-5; perhaps TRBD1 as D (5 bases). Germline V gene sequence: CDR1 SQVTM, CDR2 ANQGSEA. V lost 2 bases, J lost 7 bases, and 15 bases lay in between. The CDR3 contains 14 residues.

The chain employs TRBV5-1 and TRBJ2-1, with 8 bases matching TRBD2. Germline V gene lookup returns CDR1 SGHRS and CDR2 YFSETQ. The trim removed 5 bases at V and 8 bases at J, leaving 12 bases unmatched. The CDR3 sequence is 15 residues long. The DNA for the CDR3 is TGCGCCAGCAGTGCCCGGGGGGGCACAAGGGATGAGCAGTTCTTC. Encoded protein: CASSARGGTRDEQFF.

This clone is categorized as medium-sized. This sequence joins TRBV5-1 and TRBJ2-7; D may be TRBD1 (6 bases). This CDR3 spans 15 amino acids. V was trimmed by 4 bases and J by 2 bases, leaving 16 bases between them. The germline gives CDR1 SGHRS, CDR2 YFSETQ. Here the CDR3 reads CASSPRQGTPYEQYF. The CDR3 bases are TGCGCCAGCAGCCCTCGGCAGGGGACCCCCTACGAGCAGTACTTC.

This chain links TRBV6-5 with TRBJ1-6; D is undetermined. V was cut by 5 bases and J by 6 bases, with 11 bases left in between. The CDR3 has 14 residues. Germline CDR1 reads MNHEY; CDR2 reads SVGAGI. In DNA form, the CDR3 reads TGTGCCAGCAGTAAATCATCGGCTAATTCACCCCTCCACTTT. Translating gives CASSKSSANSPLHF.

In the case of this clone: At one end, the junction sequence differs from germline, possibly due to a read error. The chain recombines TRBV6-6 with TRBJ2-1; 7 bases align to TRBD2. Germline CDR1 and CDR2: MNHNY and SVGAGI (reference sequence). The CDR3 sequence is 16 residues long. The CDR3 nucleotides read TGTGCCAGCACCCCCGGGGGGAGAGGTCGGAACAAGGAGCAGTTCTTC. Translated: CASTPGGRGRNKEQFF.

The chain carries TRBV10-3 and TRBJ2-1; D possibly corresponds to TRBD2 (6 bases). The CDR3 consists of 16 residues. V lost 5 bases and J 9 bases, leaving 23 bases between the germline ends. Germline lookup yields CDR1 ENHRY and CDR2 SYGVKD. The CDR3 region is CAISKMGRESLFEQFF. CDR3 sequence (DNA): TGTGCCATCAGTAAGATGGGACGGGAGAGTCTATTTGAGCAGTTCTTC.